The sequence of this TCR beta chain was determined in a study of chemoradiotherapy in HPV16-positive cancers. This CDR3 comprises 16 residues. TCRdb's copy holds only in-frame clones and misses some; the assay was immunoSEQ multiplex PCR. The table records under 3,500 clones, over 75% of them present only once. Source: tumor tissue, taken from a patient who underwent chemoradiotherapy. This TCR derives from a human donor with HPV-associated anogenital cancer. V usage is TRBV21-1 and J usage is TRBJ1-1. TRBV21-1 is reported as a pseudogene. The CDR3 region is CASSNFRGGLNTEAFF. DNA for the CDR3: TGTGCCAGCAGCAACTTCAGGGGGGGATTGAACACTGAAGCTTTCTTT.